The 25 T cell receptor beta chains reported below all come from one sample, sequenced in a study of cytomegalovirus exposure and HLA in healthy donors. The protocol was immunoSEQ multiplex PCR, while the TCRdb copy is restricted to in-frame clones and leaves out a portion. Of 200,000 to 300,000 clones listed, 90% are singletons. The sample taken for sequencing was PBMCs. All receptors come from a woman aged 25 to 39 in good health and CMV-seronegative.

This chain connects TRBV6-6 to TRBJ2-3; TRBD2 matches at 10 bases. Germline assignment: CDR1 MNHNY and CDR2 SVGAGI (reference sequence). CDR3 length equals 15 residues. V was pared by 2 bases and J by 4 bases, with 3 bases of the junction left unmatched. Here the CDR3 reads CASSYLAGDADTQYF. As DNA, the CDR3 is TGTGCCAGCAGTTACCTAGCGGGAGACGCAGATACGCAGTATTTT.

The chain links TRBV9 to TRBJ2-7; 10 positions agree with TRBD2. This CDR3 is built from 15 residues. The V and J ends lost 4 bases and 6 bases, in that order; junction bases with no gene match: 10. CDR1 and CDR2 (germline): SGDLS, YYNGEE. CDR3 DNA sequence: TGTGCCAGCAGCATAGGGACTAGCGCTTCTGGCGAGCAGTACTTC. Translating gives CASSIGTSASGEQYF. The full variable domain, its missing parts supplied by reference TRBV9 and TRBJ2-7, is DSGVTQTPKHLITATGQRVTLRCSPRSGDLSVYWYQQSLDQGLQFLIQYYNGEERAKGNILERFSAQQFPDLHSELNLSSLELGDSALYFCASSIGTSASGEQYFGPGTRLTVT.

The chain couples TRBV7-2 to TRBJ1-1, with 8 bases aligning to TRBD1. The germline V gene encodes CDR1 SGHTA and CDR2 FQGNSA. This CDR3 has 13 residues. V shed 5 bases, J shed 8 bases, and the junction held 7 bases outside the gene matches. This CDR3 is CASSNQGAQEAFF. The CDR3 coding sequence is TGTGCCAGCAGCAATCAGGGGGCGCAGGAAGCTTTCTTT.

The gene calls are TRBV18 and TRBJ2-7, with no clear D. Germline CDR1 and CDR2: KGHSH and LQKENI. The CDR3 is made up of 14 amino acids. V lost 3 bases and J lost 2, with 11 bases in between. The CDR3 loop is CASSPVGGTYEQYF. CDR3 nucleotides: TGTGCCAGCTCACCGGTCGGCGGCACCTACGAGCAGTACTTC.

The V gene is TRBV4-2, the J gene TRBJ2-7, with 10 bases fitting TRBD2. CDR3 size: 15 residues. V was clipped by 0 bases and J by 7 bases; unmatched bases: 6. CDR1 and CDR2 from the germline V gene are LGHNA and YNFKEQ. CDR3 DNA sequence: TGTGCCAGCAGCCAAGAGGCTGCTAGCGGGAGTGAGCAGTACTTC. Amino acids: CASSQEAASGSEQYF.

The chain is built from TRBV20-1 and TRBJ2-7, with D hard to call. CDR1 and CDR2 from the germline V gene are DFQATT and SNEGSKA (reference sequence). Deletions cut 5 bases from V and 3 bases from J, with 8 bases between. The CDR3 totals 11 residues. This CDR3 is CSAPLRYEQYF. CDR3 DNA: TGCAGTGCTCCCCTACGCTACGAGCAGTACTTC.

The V gene is TRBV2, the J gene TRBJ1-5; D is possibly TRBD1 (5 bases). The CDR3 consists of 13 residues. Per the germline V gene, CDR1 is SNHLY and CDR2 is FYNNEI. V was trimmed by 6 bases and J by 3 bases, leaving 9 bases between them. CDR3 region: CASRSGTNQPQHF. The CDR3 DNA follows: TGTGCCAGCAGGTCCGGGACCAATCAGCCCCAGCATTTT.

The V gene is TRBV9, the J gene TRBJ1-2; D possibly corresponds to TRBD1 (5 bases). V lost 3 bases and J 6 bases, leaving 9 bases between the germline ends. Germline CDR1 SGDLS, CDR2 YYNGEE. The CDR3 sequence is 12 residues long. CDR3 sequence reads: CASSAGIDGYTF. In DNA form, the CDR3 reads TGTGCCAGCAGCGCAGGGATTGATGGCTACACCTTC.

This chain joins TRBV11-2 and TRBJ2-7; 9 bases map to TRBD1. Germline loops: CDR1 SGHAT, CDR2 FQNNGV. The length of the CDR3 is 13 residues. The J segment lost 4 bases and the V segment lost 5 bases, leaving 3 bases of the junction unmatched. The CDR3 loop reads CASSIGTGYEQYF. As DNA, the CDR3 is TGTGCCAGCAGCATCGGGACAGGGTACGAGCAGTACTTC.

The chain couples TRBV5-5 to TRBJ2-2; D may be TRBD2 (6 bases). Germline assignment: CDR1 SGHKS and CDR2 YYEKEE (reference sequence). The V end lost 3 bases, the J end lost 1 base, and 13 bases lay between the germline ends. CDR3 length: 16 amino acids. The CDR3 DNA reads as TGTGCCAGCAGCTATTCCGGGACTCAGAACACCGGGGAGCTGTTTTTT. This sequence encodes CASSYSGTQNTGELFF.

This clone was detected once. V gene TRBV5-6 combines with J gene TRBJ1-4; D is perhaps TRBD1 (6 bases). V was trimmed by 2 bases and J by 8 bases, leaving 19 bases between them. There are 16 residues in the CDR3. Germline V CDR1 and CDR2: SGHDT, YYEEEE. The CDR3 coding sequence is TGTGCCAGCAGCTTTAGGGGGGCCGGGTCGTCGGAAAAACTGTTTTTT. As protein: CASSFRGAGSSEKLFF.

The chain links TRBV28 to TRBJ1-5; no reliable D call. V was pared by 8 bases and J by 1 base, with 9 bases between. The germline V gene encodes CDR1 MDHEN and CDR2 SYDVKM. The CDR3 totals 13 residues. The DNA of the CDR3 is TGTGCCAGCTCCCGCGTAAGCAATCAGCCCCAGCATTTT. Amino acids: CASSRVSNQPQHF.

The CDR3 loop reads CASSPDGTGNQPQHF. In nucleotides, the CDR3 is TGTGCCAGCAGTCCCGACGGGACAGGCAATCAGCCCCAGCATTTT. The V call is TRBV7-9, the J call TRBJ1-5, with 7 bases that match TRBD1. CDR3 length equals 15 residues. Germline CDR1 SEHNR, CDR2 FQNEAQ (reference sequence). V dropped 6 bases and J dropped 2; count of bases not matched to a gene: 7.

The chain carries TRBV5-6 and TRBJ2-7, with TRBD2 matching 7 bases. The CDR3 has 18 residues. Germline V gives CDR1 SGHDT, CDR2 YYEEEE. Losses at the gene ends were 4 bases for V and 2 bases for J; bases not matched to a gene: 18. CDR3 coding DNA: TGTGCCAGCAGCAACACCTACGGACTAGGTCCCGTTCCCTACGAGCAGTACTTC. The encoded protein is CASSNTYGLGPVPYEQYF.

The rearrangement joins TRBV30 to TRBJ2-3; D call uncertain. V was shortened by 0 bases and J by 4 bases, with 5 bases between the two germline ends. Germline assignment: CDR1 GTSNPN and CDR2 SVGIG (reference sequence). This CDR3 is built from 12 residues. As DNA, the CDR3 is TGTGCCTGGAGTGTAGGACCAGATACGCAGTATTTT. It encodes CAWSVGPDTQYF.

The chain is built from TRBV27 and TRBJ2-1; D is undetermined. Per germline, CDR1 MNHEY and CDR2 SMNVEV (reference sequence). The CDR3 has 12 residues. Trimming took 4 bases from V and 9 from J, leaving 10 bases between them. CDR3 amino acids: CASSSTGGEQFF. In DNA form, the CDR3 reads TGTGCCAGCAGTTCGACGGGTGGTGAGCAGTTCTTC.

The gene calls are TRBV4-1 and TRBJ2-1; 12 bases match TRBD2. The CDR3 has 18 residues. Trimming took 0 bases from V and 2 from J; bases not matched to a gene: 5. The germline V gene has CDR1 MGHRA and CDR2 YSYEKL. CDR3 residues: CASSQDWASGRAYNEQFF. CDR3 in DNA: TGCGCCAGCAGCCAAGACTGGGCTAGCGGGAGGGCCTACAATGAGCAGTTCTTC.

V usage is TRBV7-6 and J usage is TRBJ2-7, with D possibly called TRBD1 or TRBD2 (5 bases each). CDR1 is SGHVS, CDR2 FNYEAQ, per germline. The germline V and J ends were trimmed by 2 bases and 4 bases, with 12 bases remaining between them. This CDR3 spans 14 amino acids. CDR3 protein: CASSLQGGGYEQYF. Written as DNA, the CDR3 is TGTGCCAGCAGCTTACAGGGTGGCGGGTACGAGCAGTACTTC.

V usage is TRBV6-1 and J usage is TRBJ1-4, with 8 positions matching TRBD1. This CDR3 region has 15 residues. Germline V gene data show CDR1 as MNHNS and CDR2 as SASEGT. The V and J ends lost 6 bases and 12 bases, in that order; junction bases with no gene match: 15. The CDR3 nucleotides are TGTGCCAGCAGGAGGGGGGGACAGGCCCATGAGGAACTGTTTTTT. Translated, it gives CASRRGGQAHEELFF.

The chain joins TRBV5-6 to TRBJ2-2, with D hard to call. V gave up 7 bases and J gave up 0 bases, with 10 bases separating them. The CDR3 covers 14 residues. Germline V CDR1 and CDR2: SGHDT, YYEEEE. The CDR3 bases are TGTGCCAGCGCACACACCTCGAACACCGGGGAGCTGTTTTTT. As protein: CASAHTSNTGELFF.

V is TRBV10-3 and J is TRBJ2-7; no firm D call. The CDR3 length is 12 residues. V was pared by 5 bases and J by 1 base, with 6 bases between. Per the germline V gene, CDR1 is ENHRY and CDR2 is SYGVKD. As DNA, the CDR3 is TGTGCCATCAGTCAAGGTTCCTACGAGCAGTACTTC. Its translation: CAISQGSYEQYF.

The rearrangement uses TRBV27 and TRBJ2-2; no clear D. With 0 bases removed from V and 4 bases from J, the gap between germline ends came to 9 bases. CDR1 MNHEY and CDR2 SMNVEV come from the germline V gene (reference sequence). This CDR3 has 15 residues. The CDR3 coding sequence is TGTGCCAGCAGTTTATCGTGGGTTCCCACCGGGGAGCTGTTTTTT. Protein product: CASSLSWVPTGELFF.

The chain is built from TRBV5-1 and TRBJ1-1; TRBD1 agrees at 7 bases. Unmatched junction bases numbered 8, after V lost 3 bases and J lost 3 bases. CDR1 is SGHRS and CDR2 is YFSETQ in the germline V gene. The CDR3 spans 15 residues. This chain's CDR3 is CASSSPQGSHTEAFF. CDR3 DNA: TGCGCCAGCAGCTCCCCACAGGGGTCCCACACTGAAGCTTTCTTT.

The gene calls are TRBV9 and TRBJ2-7; weak D call: TRBD1 (5 bases). This CDR3 contains 13 residues. Germline-derived CDR1 and CDR2 are SGDLS and YYNGEE. The V end was cut by 0 bases, the J end by 5 bases, with 9 bases between. CDR3 residues: CASSVGPGNEQYF. The CDR3 DNA is TGTGCCAGCAGCGTAGGGCCAGGGAACGAGCAGTACTTC.

The genes are TRBV7-8 and TRBJ2-7, with TRBD1 identical over 7 bases. V was pared by 0 bases and J by 2 bases, with 13 bases of the junction left unmatched. Germline-derived CDR1 and CDR2 are SGHVS and FQNEAQ. The CDR3 loop spans 18 amino acids. CDR3 region: CASSLAQSSGQITYEQYF. As DNA, the CDR3 is TGTGCCAGCAGCTTAGCCCAATCCTCGGGACAGATCACCTACGAGCAGTACTTC. The variable domain in full, completed from reference TRBV7-8 and TRBJ2-7, reads GAGVSQSPRYKVAKRGQDVALRCDPISGHVSLFWYQQALGQGPEFLTYFQNEAQLDKSGLPSDRFFAERPEGSVSTLKIQRTQQEDSAVYLCASSLAQSSGQITYEQYFGPGTRLTVT.